One sample yielded the 15 T cell receptor beta chains listed below, sequenced in a study of shared clonotypes between healthy human individuals. Using immunoSEQ multiplex PCR, the repertoire was profiled, and TCRdb retains in-frame clones only, with some absent. The data show about 770,000 clones, roughly 72% seen once. The sequenced material came from memory CD4+ T cells sorted from blood. Subset described: CD45RA-negative fraction. Every receptor here comes from a woman younger than 45 in good health.

This clone was found many times. CDR3 sequence: CASSQDRRTRGNEQFF. In DNA form, the CDR3 reads TGCGCCAGCAGCCAAGATAGAAGGACCAGAGGCAATGAGCAGTTCTTC. The J gene is TRBJ2-1, the V gene TRBV4-1; D unresolved. Looked up from germline, CDR1 is MGHRA and CDR2 is YSYEKL. The CDR3 covers 16 residues. V lost 0 bases to trimming and J lost 6 bases, with 15 bases between them.

This clone occurred a few times. V and J are TRBV10-3 and TRBJ2-5; D call uncertain. Germline CDR1 ENHRY, CDR2 SYGVKD. The CDR3 loop spans 11 amino acids. V lost 0 bases, J lost 5 bases, and 1 base lay in between. This CDR3 reads CAISESETQYF. The CDR3 nucleotides are TGTGCCATCAGTGAGTCGGAGACCCAGTACTTC.

This clone showed up just a few times. The genes are TRBV19 and TRBJ1-5; D is perhaps TRBD1 (5 bases). The CDR3 is made up of 15 amino acids. Trimming took off 2 bases at V and 9 bases at J, with 17 bases between the two ends. Germline loops: CDR1 LNHDA, CDR2 SQIVND (reference sequence). CDR3 region: CASSIQGGPPVPQHF. The CDR3 DNA is TGTGCCAGTAGTATACAGGGAGGACCGCCTGTGCCCCAGCATTTT. The whole variable domain, remainder taken from reference TRBV19 and TRBJ1-5, is DGGITQSPKYLFRKEGQNVTLSCEQNLNHDAMYWYRQDPGQGLRLIYYSQIVNDFQKGDIAEGYSVSREKKESFPLTVTSAQKNPTAFYLCASSIQGGPPVPQHFGDGTRLSIL.

Note on this clone: Compared with germline, one end of the junction differs, possibly owing to a read error. The J gene is TRBJ2-5, the V gene TRBV5-3; D tentatively reads TRBD1 or TRBD2 (5 bases each). The better agreement between TRBJ2-7 and the DNA end casts doubt on the J call. TRBV5-3 counts as an open reading frame of uncertain function. This CDR3 contains 13 residues. CDR3 sequence: CASSLGDPSEQYF. In DNA, the CDR3 is TGTGCCAGCAGCTTGGGGGACCCCTCCGAGCAGTACTTC.

The chain employs TRBV9 and TRBJ2-1, with D tentatively TRBD2 (5 bases). The CDR3 has 15 residues. In germline, CDR1 is SGDLS, CDR2 YYNGEE. V was shortened by 0 bases and J by 7 bases, with 14 bases between the two germline ends. The CDR3 DNA is TGTGCCAGCAGCGTAGGTATCGGGAAGGCGAATGAGCAGTTCTTC. Translating it yields CASSVGIGKANEQFF.

CDR3 residues: CASSTSGRSFRELFF. The CDR3 bases are TGTGCCAGTAGTACTAGCGGGAGAAGTTTCCGGGAGCTGTTTTTT. This chain uses TRBV19 with TRBJ2-2, with TRBD2 identical over 10 bases. Germline V lookup: CDR1 LNHDA, CDR2 SQIVND (reference sequence). The CDR3 is 15 residues long. The junction had 8 bases not matched to a gene; V was cut back by 4 bases and J by 9 bases.

The chain recombines TRBV2 with TRBJ1-1, with D perhaps TRBD1 (5 bases). The CDR3 is 15 residues long. Trimming pared 4 bases from V and 4 bases from J, leaving 16 bases between. In germline, CDR1 is SNHLY, CDR2 FYNNEI. CDR3 DNA: TGTGCCAGCAGTGCGGGTTGGGGCGGCGTCACTGAAGCTTTCTTT. Translation: CASSAGWGGVTEAFF.

The CDR3 loop reads CASSPGSYEQYF. CDR3 nucleotide sequence: TGTGCCAGCTCTCCGGGGTCCTACGAGCAGTACTTC. V gene TRBV7-6 combines with J gene TRBJ2-7; D possibly corresponds to TRBD2 (5 bases). Germline lookup yields CDR1 SGHVS and CDR2 FNYEAQ. Trimming pared 8 bases from V and 1 base from J, leaving 9 bases between. The CDR3 covers 12 residues.

The chain links TRBV2 to TRBJ2-1, with TRBD2 matching 7 bases. Per the germline V gene, CDR1 is SNHLY and CDR2 is FYNNEI. The V and J ends lost 6 bases and 0 bases, in that order; junction bases with no gene match: 5. The CDR3 runs 15 residues. CDR3 DNA sequence: TGTGCCAGCAGGCTACTAGCGACCTCCTACAATGAGCAGTTCTTC. This sequence encodes CASRLLATSYNEQFF.

This rearrangement joins TRBV30 to TRBJ1-1, with TRBD1 as a possible D gene (5 bases). Germline values: CDR1 GTSNPN, CDR2 SVGIG (reference sequence). V shed 0 bases and J shed 6 bases, with 17 bases lying between them. The CDR3 loop spans 15 amino acids. As DNA, the CDR3 is TGTGCCTGGAGTGTATTTACAGGCGGGGGGGCTGAAGCTTTCTTT. Amino acids: CAWSVFTGGGAEAFF. Using reference TRBV30 and TRBJ1-1 for the parts outside the CDR3, the full variable domain is SQTIHQWPATLVQPVGSPLSLECTVEGTSNPNLYWYRQAAGRGLQLLFYSVGIGQISSEVPQNLSASRPQDRQFILSSKKLLLSDSGFYLCAWSVFTGGGAEAFFGQGTRLTVV.

This chain joins TRBV25-1 and TRBJ2-5; D may be TRBD2 (5 bases). CDR1 and CDR2 from the germline V gene are MGHDK and SYGVNS. This CDR3 has 17 residues. Trimming shortened V by 5 bases and J by 0 bases, and 19 bases separated the two germline ends. Here the CDR3 DNA reads TGTGCCAGCAGTCCAAAGCCCGAGGACGGGGACCAAGAGACCCAGTACTTC. As protein: CASSPKPEDGDQETQYF. Full variable domain (outside the CDR3, taken from reference TRBV25-1 and TRBJ2-5): EADIYQTPRYLVIGTGKKITLECSQTMGHDKMYWYQQDPGMELHLIHYSYGVNSTEKGDLSSESTVSRIRTEHFPLTLESARPSHTSQYLCASSPKPEDGDQETQYFGPGTRLLVL.

CDR3 protein: CASSSPSGDSNQPQHF. CDR3 nucleotides: TGTGCCAGCAGTTCCCCTTCTGGGGATAGCAATCAGCCCCAGCATTTT. The chain combines TRBV28 with TRBJ1-5; D gene uncertain. The V end lost 4 bases, the J end lost 0 bases, and 13 bases lay between the germline ends. The CDR3 totals 16 residues. Germline CDR1 and CDR2: MDHEN and SYDVKM.

The chain uses TRBV6-5 and TRBJ2-7; the D is unclear. V gave up 5 bases and J gave up 3 bases, with 2 bases separating them. Germline V gene lookup returns CDR1 MNHEY and CDR2 SVGAGI. This CDR3 spans 10 amino acids. CDR3 in amino acids: CASSDYEQYF. In nucleotides, the CDR3 is TGTGCCAGCAGTGACTACGAGCAGTACTTC.

This chain links TRBV5-8 with TRBJ1-5, with 8 bases identical to TRBD1. V shed 1 base, J shed 2 bases, and the junction held 2 bases outside the gene matches. This CDR3 has 15 amino acids. Germline values: CDR1 SGHTS, CDR2 YDEGEE. The CDR3 protein is CASSLQGAGNQPQHF. CDR3 coding DNA: TGTGCCAGCAGCTTGCAGGGGGCGGGCAATCAGCCCCAGCATTTT.

V gene TRBV7-3 combines with J gene TRBJ2-3; TRBD2 might be the D (6 bases). V was cut by 4 bases and J by 4 bases, with 12 bases left in between. CDR3 length: 14 residues. From germline, CDR1 is SGHTA and CDR2 FQGTGA. For the CDR3, the DNA is TGTGCCAGCAGCTGGAGGGCGGGTCCAGATACGCAGTATTTT. Its translation: CASSWRAGPDTQYF.